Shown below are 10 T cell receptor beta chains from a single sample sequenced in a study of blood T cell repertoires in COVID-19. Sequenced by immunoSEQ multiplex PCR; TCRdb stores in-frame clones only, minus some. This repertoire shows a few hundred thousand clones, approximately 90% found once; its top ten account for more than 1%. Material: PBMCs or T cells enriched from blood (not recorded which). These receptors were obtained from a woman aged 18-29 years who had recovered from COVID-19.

The CDR3 spells CASSGPTELLNTEAFF. CDR3 coding DNA: TGTGCCAGCAGCGGACCGACTGAACTTCTGAACACTGAAGCTTTCTTT. V and J are TRBV9 and TRBJ1-1, with D hard to call. V was shortened by 3 bases and J by 0 bases, with 15 bases between the two germline ends. CDR1 is SGDLS and CDR2 is YYNGEE in the germline V gene. The CDR3 contains 16 residues.

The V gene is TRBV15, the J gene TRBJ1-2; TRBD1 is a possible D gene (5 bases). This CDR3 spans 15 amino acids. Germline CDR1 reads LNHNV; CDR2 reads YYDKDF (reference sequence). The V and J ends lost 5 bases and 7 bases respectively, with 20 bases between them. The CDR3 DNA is TGTGCCACCAGCGTGGGTGGGGTAGGGGAGGGTGGCTACACCTTC. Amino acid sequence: CATSVGGVGEGGYTF.

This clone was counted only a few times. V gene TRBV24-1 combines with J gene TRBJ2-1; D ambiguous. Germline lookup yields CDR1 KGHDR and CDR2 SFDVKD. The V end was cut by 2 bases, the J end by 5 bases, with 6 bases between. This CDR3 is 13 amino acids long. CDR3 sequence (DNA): TGTGCCACCAGTGATTACAGAGACAATGAGCAGTTCTTC. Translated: CATSDYRDNEQFF.

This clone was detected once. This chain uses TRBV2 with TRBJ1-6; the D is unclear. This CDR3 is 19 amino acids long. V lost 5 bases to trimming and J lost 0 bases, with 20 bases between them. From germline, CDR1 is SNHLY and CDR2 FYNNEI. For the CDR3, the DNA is TGTGCCAGCAGTTTTAAACTAAGGACTCCCGGCTCCTATAATTCACCCCTCCACTTT. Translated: CASSFKLRTPGSYNSPLHF.

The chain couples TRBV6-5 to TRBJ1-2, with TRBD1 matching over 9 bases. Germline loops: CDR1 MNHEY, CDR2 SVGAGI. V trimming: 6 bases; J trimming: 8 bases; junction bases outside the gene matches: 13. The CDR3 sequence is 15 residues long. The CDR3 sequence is CASRGADRGVRGYTF. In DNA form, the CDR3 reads TGTGCCAGCAGAGGAGCGGACAGGGGAGTAAGAGGCTACACCTTC.

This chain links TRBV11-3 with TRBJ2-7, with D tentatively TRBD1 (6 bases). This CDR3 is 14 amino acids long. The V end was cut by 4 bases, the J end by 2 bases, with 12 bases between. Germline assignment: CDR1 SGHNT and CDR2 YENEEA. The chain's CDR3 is CASSSTTGPYEQYF. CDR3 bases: TGTGCCAGCAGCTCCACGACAGGCCCCTACGAGCAGTACTTC.

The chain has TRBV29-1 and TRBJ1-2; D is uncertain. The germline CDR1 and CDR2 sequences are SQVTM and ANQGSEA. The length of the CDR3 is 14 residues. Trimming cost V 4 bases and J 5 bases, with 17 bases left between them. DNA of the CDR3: TGCAGCGTTGCCACATTGGGGTCGGGGTATGGCTACACCTTC. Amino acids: CSVATLGSGYGYTF.

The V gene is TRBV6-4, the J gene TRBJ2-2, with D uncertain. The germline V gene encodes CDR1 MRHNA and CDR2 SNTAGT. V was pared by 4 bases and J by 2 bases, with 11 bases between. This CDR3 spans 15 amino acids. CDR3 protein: CASSATDTNTGELFF. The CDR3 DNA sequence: TGTGCCAGCAGTGCCACCGACACAAACACCGGGGAGCTGTTTTTT.

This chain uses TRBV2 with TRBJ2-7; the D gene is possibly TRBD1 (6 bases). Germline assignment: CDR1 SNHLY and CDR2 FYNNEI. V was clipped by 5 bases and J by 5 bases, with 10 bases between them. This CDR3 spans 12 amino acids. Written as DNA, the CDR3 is TGTGCCAGCAGTAGTCGGACAGACGAGCAGTACTTC. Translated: CASSSRTDEQYF.

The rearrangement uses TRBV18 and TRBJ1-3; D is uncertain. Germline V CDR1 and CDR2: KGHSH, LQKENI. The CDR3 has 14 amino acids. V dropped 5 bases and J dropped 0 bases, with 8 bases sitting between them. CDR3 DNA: TGTGCCAGCTCAACAGAGAACTCTGGAAACACCATATATTTT. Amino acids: CASSTENSGNTIYF.